This paragraph reports one TCR beta chain. The V end was cut by 6 bases, the J end by 0 bases, with 8 bases between. The germline V gene encodes CDR1 MNHEY and CDR2 SMNVEV (reference sequence). This CDR3 spans 14 amino acids. This specimen belongs to a study of blood T cell repertoires in COVID-19. Overall study context: From T cells, B-cell-depleted T cells, or PBMCs came the material, which was cDNA or gDNA.

Produced via immunoSEQ multiplex PCR; TCRdb's table is partial and in-frame only. The data hold approximately 210,000 clones, with 86% observed a single time. V gene TRBV27 combines with J gene TRBJ2-2; D is possibly TRBD2 (6 bases). Sequenced sample: peripheral blood. The receptor was isolated from a woman in her sixties or seventies with acute or convalescent COVID-19. For the CDR3, the DNA is TGTGCCAGCAGGAGACTAGCGAACACCGGGGAGCTGTTTTTT. Protein product: CASRRLANTGELFF.